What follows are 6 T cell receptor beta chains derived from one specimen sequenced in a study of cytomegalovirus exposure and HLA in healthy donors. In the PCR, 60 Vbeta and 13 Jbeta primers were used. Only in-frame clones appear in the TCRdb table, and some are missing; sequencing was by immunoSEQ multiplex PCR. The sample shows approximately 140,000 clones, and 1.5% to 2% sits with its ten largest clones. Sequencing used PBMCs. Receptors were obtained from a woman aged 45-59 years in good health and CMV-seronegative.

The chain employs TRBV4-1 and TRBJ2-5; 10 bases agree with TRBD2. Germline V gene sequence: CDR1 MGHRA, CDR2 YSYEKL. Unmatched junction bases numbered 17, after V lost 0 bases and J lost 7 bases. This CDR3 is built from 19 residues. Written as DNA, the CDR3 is TGCGCCAGCAGCCAAGATCCTAGCGGGGGCGTCTTCATTTCTGGGACCCAGTACTTC. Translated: CASSQDPSGGVFISGTQYF.

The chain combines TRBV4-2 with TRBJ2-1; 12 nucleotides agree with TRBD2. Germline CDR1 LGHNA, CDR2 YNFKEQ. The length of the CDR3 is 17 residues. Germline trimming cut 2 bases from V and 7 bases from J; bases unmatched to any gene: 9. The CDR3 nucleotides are TGTGCCAGCAGCCAATCTAGCGGGGGGGCTACTTTGAATGAGCAGTTCTTC. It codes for CASSQSSGGATLNEQFF.

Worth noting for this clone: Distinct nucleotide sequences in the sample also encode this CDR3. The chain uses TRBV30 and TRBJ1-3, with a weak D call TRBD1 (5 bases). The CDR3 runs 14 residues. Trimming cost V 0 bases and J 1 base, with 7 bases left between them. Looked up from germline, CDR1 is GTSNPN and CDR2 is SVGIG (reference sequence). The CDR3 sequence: CAWSVRGSGNTIYF. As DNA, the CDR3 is TGTGCCTGGAGTGTGCGGGGGTCTGGAAACACCATATATTTT.

The CDR3 DNA is TGCGCCAGCAGCCAAAGACCGTACCAACAGAATGAAAAACTGTTTTTT. It encodes CASSQRPYQQNEKLFF. The chain carries TRBV5-1 and TRBJ1-4, with D uncertain. This CDR3 contains 16 residues. V lost 4 bases, J lost 5 bases, and 18 bases lay in between. In germline, CDR1 is SGHRS, CDR2 YFSETQ.

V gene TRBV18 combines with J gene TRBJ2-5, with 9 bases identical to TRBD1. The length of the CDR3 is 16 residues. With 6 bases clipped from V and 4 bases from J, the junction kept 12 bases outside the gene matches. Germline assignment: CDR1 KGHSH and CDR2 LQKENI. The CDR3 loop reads CASSPLRDRVGETQYF. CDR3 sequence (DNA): TGTGCCAGCTCCCCCCTCCGGGACAGGGTTGGAGAGACCCAGTACTTC.

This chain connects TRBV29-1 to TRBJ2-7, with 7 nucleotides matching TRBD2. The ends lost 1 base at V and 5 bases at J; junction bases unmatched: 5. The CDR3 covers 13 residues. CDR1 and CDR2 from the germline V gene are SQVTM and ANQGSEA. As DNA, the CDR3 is TGCAGCGTTGAAGCGGGAGGTTTTCACGAGCAGTACTTC. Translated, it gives CSVEAGGFHEQYF.